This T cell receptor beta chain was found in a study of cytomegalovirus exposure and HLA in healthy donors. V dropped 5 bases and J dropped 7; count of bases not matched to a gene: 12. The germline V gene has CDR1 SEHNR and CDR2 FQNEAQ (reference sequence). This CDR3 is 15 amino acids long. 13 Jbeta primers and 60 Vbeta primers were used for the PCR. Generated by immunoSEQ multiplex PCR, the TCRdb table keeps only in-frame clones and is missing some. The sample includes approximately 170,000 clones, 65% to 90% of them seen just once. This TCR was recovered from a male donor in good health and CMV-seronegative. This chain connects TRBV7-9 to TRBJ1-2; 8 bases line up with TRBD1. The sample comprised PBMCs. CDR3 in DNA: TGTGCCAGCAGCCAACCCGAACAGGGGGTCTCTGGCTACACCTTC. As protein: CASSQPEQGVSGYTF.